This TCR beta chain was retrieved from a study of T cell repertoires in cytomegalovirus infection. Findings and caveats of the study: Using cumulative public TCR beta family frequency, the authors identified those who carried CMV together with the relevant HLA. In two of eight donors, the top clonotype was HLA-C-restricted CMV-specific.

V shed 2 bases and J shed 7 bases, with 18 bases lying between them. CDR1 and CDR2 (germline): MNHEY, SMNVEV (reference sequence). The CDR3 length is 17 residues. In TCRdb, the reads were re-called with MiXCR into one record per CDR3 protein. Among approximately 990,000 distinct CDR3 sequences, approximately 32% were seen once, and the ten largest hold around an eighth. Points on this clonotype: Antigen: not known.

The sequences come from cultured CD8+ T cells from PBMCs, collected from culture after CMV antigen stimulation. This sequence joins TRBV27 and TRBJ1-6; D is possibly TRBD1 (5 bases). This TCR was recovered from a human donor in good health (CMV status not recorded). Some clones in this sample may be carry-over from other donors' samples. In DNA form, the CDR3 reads TGTGCCAGCAGTTTACCCTCAGGGAGGGTAGGAAATTCACCCCTCCACTTT. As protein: CASSLPSGRVGNSPLHF.